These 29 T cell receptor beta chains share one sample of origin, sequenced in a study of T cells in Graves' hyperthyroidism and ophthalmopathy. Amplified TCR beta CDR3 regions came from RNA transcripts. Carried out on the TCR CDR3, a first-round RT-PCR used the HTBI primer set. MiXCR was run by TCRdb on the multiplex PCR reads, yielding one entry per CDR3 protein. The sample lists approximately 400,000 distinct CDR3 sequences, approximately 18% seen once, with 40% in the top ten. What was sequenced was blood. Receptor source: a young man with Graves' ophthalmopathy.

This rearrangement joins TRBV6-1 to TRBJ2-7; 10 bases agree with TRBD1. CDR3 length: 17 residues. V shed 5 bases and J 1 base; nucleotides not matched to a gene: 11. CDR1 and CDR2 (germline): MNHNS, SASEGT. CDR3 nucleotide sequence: TGTGCCAGCAGTCCCCTCCCGGGACAGGGGCGATCCTACGAGCAGTACTTC. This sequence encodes CASSPLPGQGRSYEQYF.

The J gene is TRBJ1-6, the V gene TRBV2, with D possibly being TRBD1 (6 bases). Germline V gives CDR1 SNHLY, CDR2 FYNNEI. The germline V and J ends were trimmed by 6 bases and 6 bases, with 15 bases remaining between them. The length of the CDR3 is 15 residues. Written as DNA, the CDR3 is TGTGCCAGCAGACCAAGGGACACCAGTAATTCACCCCTCCACTTT. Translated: CASRPRDTSNSPLHF.

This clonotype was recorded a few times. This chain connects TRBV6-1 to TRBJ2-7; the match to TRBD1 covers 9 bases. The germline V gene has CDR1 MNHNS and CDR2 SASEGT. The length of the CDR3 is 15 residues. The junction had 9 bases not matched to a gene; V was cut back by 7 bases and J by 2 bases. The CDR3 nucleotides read TGTGCCAGCAAGTCCCGACAGGGGGAAACCTACGAGCAGTACTTC. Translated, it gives CASKSRQGETYEQYF.

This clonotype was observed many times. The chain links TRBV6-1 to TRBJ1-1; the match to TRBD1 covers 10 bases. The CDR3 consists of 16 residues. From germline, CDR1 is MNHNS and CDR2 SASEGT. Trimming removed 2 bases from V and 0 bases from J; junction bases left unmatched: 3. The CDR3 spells CASSEPGQGMNTEAFF. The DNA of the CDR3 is TGTGCCAGCAGTGAACCGGGACAGGGGATGAACACTGAAGCTTTCTTT.

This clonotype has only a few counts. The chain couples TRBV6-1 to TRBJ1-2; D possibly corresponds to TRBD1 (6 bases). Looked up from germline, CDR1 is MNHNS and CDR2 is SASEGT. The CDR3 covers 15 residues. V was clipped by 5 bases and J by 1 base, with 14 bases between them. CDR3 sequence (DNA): TGTGCCAGCAGTCCTTACAGGGATGTTAACTATGGCTACACCTTC. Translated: CASSPYRDVNYGYTF.

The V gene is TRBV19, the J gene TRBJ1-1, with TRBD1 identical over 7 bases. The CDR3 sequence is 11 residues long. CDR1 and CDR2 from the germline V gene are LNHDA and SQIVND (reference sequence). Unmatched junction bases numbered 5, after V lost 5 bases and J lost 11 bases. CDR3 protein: CASSATGEAFF. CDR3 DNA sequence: TGTGCCAGTAGTGCCACAGGGGAGGCTTTCTTT.

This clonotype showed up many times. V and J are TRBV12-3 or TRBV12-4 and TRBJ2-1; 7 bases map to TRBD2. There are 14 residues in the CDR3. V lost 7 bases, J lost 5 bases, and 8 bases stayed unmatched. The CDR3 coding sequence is TGTGCCAGCAAGACCTTGGCGGGGGACAATGAGCAGTTCTTC. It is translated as CASKTLAGDNEQFF.

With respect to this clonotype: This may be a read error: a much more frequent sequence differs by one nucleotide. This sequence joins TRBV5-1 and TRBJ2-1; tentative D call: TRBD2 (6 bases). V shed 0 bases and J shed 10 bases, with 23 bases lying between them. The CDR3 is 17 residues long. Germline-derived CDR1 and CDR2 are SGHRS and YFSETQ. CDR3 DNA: TGCGCCAGCAGCTTGGAAGGTAGCATCAGCGGACTATACGAGCAGTTCTTC. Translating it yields CASSLEGSISGLYEQFF.

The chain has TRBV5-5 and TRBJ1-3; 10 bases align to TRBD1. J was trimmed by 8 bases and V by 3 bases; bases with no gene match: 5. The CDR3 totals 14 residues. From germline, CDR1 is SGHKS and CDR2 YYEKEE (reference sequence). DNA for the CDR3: TGTGCCAGCAGCTACCGGGACAGGGGAGACACCATATATTTT. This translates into CASSYRDRGDTIYF.

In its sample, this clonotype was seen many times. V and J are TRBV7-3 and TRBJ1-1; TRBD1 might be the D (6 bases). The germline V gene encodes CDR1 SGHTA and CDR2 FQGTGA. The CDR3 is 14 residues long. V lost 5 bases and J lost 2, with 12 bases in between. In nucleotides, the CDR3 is TGTGCCAGCAGCGCCTCAGGGGTAAACACTGAAGCTTTCTTT. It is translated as CASSASGVNTEAFF.

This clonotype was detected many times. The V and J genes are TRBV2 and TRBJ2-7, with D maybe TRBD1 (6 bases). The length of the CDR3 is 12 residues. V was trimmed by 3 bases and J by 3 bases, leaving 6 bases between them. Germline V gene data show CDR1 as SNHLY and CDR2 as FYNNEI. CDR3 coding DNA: TGTGCCAGCAGTGACAGGGGCTACGAGCAGTACTTC. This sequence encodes CASSDRGYEQYF.

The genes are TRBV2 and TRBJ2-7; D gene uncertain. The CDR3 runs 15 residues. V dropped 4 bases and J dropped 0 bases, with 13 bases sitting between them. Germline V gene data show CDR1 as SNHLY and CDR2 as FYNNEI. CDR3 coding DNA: TGTGCCAGCAGTGGAGGAACAGCTAGCTCCTACGAGCAGTACTTC. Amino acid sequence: CASSGGTASSYEQYF.

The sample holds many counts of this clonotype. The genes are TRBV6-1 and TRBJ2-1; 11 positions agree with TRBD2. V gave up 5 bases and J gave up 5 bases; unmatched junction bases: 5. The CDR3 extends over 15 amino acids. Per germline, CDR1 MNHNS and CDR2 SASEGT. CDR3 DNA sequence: TGTGCCAGCAGTCTAGGGACTAGCGGAAACAATGAGCAGTTCTTC. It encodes CASSLGTSGNNEQFF.

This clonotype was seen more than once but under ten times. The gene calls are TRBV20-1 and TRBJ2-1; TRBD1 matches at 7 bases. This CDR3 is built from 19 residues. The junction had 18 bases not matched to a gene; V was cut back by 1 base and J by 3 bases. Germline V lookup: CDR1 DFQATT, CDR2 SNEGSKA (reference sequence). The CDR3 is CSARAFPGRDRRIYNEQFF. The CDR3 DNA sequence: TGCAGTGCTAGAGCTTTTCCGGGTCGGGACAGACGAATCTACAATGAGCAGTTCTTC.

The CDR3 spells CASSFDWLALDEQFF. The DNA for the CDR3 is TGTGCCAGCAGTTTCGACTGGCTAGCGTTAGATGAGCAGTTCTTC. This sequence joins TRBV12-3 or TRBV12-4 and TRBJ2-1; a weak D match, TRBD2 (6 bases). Trimming pared 3 bases from V and 8 bases from J, leaving 17 bases between. The CDR3 is 15 amino acids.

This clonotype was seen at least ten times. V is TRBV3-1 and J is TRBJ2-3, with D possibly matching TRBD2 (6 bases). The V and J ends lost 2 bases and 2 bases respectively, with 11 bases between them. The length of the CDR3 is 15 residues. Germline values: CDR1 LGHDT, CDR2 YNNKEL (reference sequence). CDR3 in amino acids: CASSQPAGLTDTQYF. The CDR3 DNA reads TGTGCCAGCAGCCAACCAGCGGGTCTCACAGATACGCAGTATTTT.

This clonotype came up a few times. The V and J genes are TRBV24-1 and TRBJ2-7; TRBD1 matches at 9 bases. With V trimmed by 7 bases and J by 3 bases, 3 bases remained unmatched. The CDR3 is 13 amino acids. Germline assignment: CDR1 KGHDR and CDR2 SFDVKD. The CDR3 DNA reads TGTGCCACCAGCGTGGGACAGGGCTACGAGCAGTACTTC. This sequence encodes CATSVGQGYEQYF.

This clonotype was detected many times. The CDR3 is CASRSERGGYEQYF. The DNA of the CDR3 is TGTGCCAGCAGATCTGAGAGGGGGGGCTACGAGCAGTACTTC. The chain employs TRBV27 and TRBJ2-7, with a possible D match to TRBD2 (7 bases). The V end was cut by 6 bases, the J end by 3 bases, with 15 bases between. There are 14 residues in the CDR3. Germline V CDR1 and CDR2: MNHEY, SMNVEV (reference sequence).

CDR3 sequence: CASSRPGTSYGYTF. Written as DNA, the CDR3 is TGTGCCAGCAGTCGCCCCGGGACAAGTTATGGCTACACCTTC. The chain has TRBV28 and TRBJ1-2; D might be TRBD1 (6 bases). Germline V gene lookup returns CDR1 MDHEN and CDR2 SYDVKM. The CDR3 is made up of 14 amino acids. Trimming took 5 bases from V and 5 from J, leaving 15 bases between them.

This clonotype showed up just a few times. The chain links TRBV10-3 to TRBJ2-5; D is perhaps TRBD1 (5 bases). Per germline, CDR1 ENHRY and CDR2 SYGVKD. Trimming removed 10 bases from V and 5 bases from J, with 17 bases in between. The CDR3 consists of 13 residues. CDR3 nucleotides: TGTGCCACCTGGAAGGGGTTGGGGGAGACCCAGTACTTC. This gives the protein CATWKGLGETQYF.

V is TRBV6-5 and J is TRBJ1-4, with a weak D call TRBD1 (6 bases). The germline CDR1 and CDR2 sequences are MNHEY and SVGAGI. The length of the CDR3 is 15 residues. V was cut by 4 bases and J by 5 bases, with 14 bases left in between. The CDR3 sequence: CASSSRGGGNEKLFF. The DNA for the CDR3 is TGTGCCAGCAGTTCCCGCGGGGGGGGCAATGAAAAACTGTTTTTT.

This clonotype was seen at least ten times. The CDR3 DNA sequence: TGTGCCAGCAGCCGATCGGGCTATGGCTACACCTTC. It specifies CASSRSGYGYTF. V and J are TRBV12-3 or TRBV12-4 and TRBJ1-2; no clear D gene. Between the trimmed V and J ends, which lost 6 bases and 4 bases, there was a span of 9 bases. The CDR3 is 12 amino acids.

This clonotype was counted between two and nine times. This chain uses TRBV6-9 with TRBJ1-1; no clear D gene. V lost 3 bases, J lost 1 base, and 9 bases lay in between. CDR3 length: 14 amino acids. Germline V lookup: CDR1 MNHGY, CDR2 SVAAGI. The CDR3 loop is CASSYLDSNTEAFF. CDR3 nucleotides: TGTGCCAGCAGTTACCTCGACTCGAACACTGAAGCTTTCTTT.

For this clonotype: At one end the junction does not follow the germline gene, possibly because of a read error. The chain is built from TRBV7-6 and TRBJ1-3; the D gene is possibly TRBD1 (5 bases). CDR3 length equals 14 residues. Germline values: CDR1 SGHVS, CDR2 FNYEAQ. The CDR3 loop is CVSSVGGSGNTIYF. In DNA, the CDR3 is TGTGTCAGCAGTGTCGGGGGCTCTGGAAACACCATATATTTT. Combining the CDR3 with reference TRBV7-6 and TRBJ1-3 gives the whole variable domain GAGVSQSPRYKVTKRGQDVALRCDPISGHVSLYWYRQALGQGPEFLTYFNYEAQQDKSGLPNDRFSAERPEGSISTLTIQRTEQRDSAMYRCVSSVGGSGNTIYFGEGSWLTVV.

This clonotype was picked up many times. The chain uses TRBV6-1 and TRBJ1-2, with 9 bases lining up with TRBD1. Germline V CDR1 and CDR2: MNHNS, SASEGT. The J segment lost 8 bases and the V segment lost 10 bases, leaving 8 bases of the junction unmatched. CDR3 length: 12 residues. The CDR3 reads CATSDRGLGYTF. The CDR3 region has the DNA TGTGCCACCTCGGACAGGGGACTGGGCTACACCTTC.

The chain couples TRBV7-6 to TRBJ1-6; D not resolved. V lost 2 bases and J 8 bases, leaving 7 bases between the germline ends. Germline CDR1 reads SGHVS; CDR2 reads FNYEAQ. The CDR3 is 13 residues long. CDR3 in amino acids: CASSLLSDSPLHF. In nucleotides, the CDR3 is TGTGCCAGCAGCTTACTCTCCGATTCACCCCTCCACTTT.

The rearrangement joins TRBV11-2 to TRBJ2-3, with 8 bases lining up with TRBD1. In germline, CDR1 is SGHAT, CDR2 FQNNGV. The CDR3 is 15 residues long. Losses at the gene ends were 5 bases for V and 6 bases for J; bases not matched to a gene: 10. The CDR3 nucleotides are TGTGCCAGCAGCCCCGGGACAGGTCCAAAGGATACGCAGTATTTT. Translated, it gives CASSPGTGPKDTQYF.

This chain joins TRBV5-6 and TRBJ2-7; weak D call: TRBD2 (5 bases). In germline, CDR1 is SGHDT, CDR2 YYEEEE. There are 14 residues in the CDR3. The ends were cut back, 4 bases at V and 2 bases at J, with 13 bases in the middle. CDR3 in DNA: TGTGCCAGCAGCATACAGACTACAACCTACGAGCAGTACTTC. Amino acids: CASSIQTTTYEQYF.

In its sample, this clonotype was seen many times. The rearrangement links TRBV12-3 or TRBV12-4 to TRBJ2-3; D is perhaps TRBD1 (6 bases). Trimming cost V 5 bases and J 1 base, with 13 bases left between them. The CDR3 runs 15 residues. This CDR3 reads CASSRGDTRTDTQYF. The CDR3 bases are TGTGCCAGCAGTAGAGGGGACACCCGCACAGATACGCAGTATTTT.